This TCR beta chain derives from a study of T-cell reconstitution after alpha-beta-depleted transplantation in children (dated by TCRdb to the mid-2010s). About the investigation overall: Using TCR repertoire profiling, the study quantitatively followed how T-cell immune reconstitution unfolded in children after TCRalphabeta/CD19-depleted allogeneic hematopoietic cell transplantation.

There are 14 amino acids in the CDR3, from cysteine to phenylalanine inclusive. Just the 42-base CDR3 DNA is kept, in frame starting at base 1. Trimming costs V 6 bases and J 4 bases, and their ends lie 13 bases apart. In the case of this clonotype: Its antigen is unknown. The sample holds no much larger clone one base away, and base qualities are not on file.

Library construction relied on PCR. Sequencing was carried out with an Illumina HiSeq 2500. To normalize quantification of the TCRbeta repertoire, the TCR libraries were built with molecular barcoding that relied on unique molecular identifiers. The public reads were reprocessed in TCRdb via fastp at Q25 and MiXCR, keeping in-frame beta chains. Rows are combined by CDR3 protein, so each entry shows the most common genes and DNA. This sample gives some 280,000 distinct CDR3 sequences in total; roughly 9.5% of them show up just once. The ten largest clones capture roughly 9.1% of the sample. This receptor was identified in a human donor who donated a stem cell graft to a child with SCID. In this chain, TRBV12-3 or TRBV12-4 is recombined with TRBJ1-5, and perhaps TRBD1 as D gene, on 6 matching bases. The material sequenced was PBMCs from the stem cell graft donor, taken from the stem cell graft. CDR3 protein: CASRKTGTNQPQHF. The DNA sequence is as follows: TGTGCCAGCAGGAAGACAGGCACAAATCAGCCCCAGCATTTT.